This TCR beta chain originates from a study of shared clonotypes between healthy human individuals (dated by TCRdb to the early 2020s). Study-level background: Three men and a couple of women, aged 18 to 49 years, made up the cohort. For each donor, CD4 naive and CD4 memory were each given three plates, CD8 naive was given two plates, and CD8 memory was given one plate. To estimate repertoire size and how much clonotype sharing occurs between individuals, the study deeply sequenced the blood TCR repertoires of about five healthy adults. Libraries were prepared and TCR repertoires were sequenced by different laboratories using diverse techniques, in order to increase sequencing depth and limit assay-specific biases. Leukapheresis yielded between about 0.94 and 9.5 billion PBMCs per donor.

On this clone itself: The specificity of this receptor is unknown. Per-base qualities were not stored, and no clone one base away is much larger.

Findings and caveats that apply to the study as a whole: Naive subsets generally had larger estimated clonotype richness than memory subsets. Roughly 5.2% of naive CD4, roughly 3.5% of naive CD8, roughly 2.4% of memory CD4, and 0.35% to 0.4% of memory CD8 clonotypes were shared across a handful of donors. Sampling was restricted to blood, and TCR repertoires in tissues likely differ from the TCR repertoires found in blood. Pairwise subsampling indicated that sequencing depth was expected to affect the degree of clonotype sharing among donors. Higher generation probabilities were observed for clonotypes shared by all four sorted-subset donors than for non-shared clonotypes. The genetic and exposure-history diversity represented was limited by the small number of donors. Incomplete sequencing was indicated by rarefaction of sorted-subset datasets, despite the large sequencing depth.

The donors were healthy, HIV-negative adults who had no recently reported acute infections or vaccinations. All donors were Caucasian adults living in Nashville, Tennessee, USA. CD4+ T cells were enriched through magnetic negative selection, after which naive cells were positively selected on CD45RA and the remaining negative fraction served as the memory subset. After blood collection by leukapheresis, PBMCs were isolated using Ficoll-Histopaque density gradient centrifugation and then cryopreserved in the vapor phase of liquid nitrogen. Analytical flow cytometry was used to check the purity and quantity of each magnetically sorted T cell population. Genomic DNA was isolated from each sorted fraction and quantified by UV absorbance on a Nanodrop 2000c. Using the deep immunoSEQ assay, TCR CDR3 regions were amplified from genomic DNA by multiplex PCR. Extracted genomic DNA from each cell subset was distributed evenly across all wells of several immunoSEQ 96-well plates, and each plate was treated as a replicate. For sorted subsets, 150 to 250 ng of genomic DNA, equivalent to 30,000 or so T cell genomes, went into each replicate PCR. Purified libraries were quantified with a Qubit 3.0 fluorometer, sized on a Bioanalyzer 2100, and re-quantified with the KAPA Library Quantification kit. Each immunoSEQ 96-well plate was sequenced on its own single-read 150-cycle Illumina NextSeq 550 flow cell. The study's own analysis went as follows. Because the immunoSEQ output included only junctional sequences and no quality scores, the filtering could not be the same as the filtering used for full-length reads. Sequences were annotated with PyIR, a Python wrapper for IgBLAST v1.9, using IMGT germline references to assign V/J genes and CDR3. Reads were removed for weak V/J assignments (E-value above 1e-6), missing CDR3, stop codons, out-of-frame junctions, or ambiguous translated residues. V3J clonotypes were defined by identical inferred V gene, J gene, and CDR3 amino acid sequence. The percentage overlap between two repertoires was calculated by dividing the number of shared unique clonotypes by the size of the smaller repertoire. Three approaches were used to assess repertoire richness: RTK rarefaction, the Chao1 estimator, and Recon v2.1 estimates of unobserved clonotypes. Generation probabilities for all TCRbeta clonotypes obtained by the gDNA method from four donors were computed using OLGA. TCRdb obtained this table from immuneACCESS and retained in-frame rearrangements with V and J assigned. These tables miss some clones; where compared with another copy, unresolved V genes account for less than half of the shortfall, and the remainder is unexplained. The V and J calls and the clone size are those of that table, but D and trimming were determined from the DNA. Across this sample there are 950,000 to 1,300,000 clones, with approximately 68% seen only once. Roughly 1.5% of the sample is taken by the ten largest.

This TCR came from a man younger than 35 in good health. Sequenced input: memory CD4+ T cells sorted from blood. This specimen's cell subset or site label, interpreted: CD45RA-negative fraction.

The DNA reads as follows: TGTGCCAGCAGCTTAGGAGGACAGGGGCCTTCCTATGGCTACACCTTC. Its translation is CASSLGGQGPSYGYTF. This receptor chain uses TRBV7-2 and TRBJ1-2, with 9 bases in between that match TRBD1. The germline V gene supplies CDR1 SGHTA and CDR2 FQGNSA. Here V drops 1 base and J drops 4 bases, and the junction holds 7 bases not matched to any gene. The CDR3 measures 16 amino acids from cysteine to phenylalanine. Only CDR3 DNA remains: 48 bases, in frame from the first base.